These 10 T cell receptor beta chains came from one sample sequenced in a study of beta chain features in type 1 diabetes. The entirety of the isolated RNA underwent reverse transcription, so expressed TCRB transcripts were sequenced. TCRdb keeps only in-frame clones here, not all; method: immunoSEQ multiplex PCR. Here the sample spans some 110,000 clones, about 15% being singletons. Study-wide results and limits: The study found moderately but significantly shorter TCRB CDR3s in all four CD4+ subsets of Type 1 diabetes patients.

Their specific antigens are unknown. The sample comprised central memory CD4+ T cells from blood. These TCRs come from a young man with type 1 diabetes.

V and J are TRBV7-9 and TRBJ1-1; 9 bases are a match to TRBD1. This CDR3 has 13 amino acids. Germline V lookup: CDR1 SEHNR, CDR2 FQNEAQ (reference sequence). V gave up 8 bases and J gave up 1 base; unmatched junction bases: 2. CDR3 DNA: TGTGCCAGCGGACAGGGGCCGAACACTGAAGCTTTCTTT. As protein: CASGQGPNTEAFF. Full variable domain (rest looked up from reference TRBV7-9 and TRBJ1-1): DTGVSQNPRHKITKRGQNVTFRCDPISEHNRLYWYRQTLGQGPEFLTYFQNEAQLEKSRLLSDRFSAERPKGSFSTLEIQRTEQGDSAMYLCASGQGPNTEAFFGQGTRLTVV.

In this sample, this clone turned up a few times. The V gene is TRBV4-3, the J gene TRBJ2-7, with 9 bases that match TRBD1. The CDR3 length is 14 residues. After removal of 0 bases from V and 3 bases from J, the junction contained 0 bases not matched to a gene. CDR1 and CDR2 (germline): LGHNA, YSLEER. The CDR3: CASSQETGGYEQYF. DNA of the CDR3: TGCGCCAGCAGCCAAGAGACAGGGGGCTACGAGCAGTACTTC.

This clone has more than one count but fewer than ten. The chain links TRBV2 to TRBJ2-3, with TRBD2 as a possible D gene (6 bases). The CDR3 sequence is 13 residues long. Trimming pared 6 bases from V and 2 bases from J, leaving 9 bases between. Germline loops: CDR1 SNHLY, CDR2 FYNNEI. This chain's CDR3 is CASRTGVTDTQYF. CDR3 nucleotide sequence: TGTGCCAGCAGGACGGGGGTCACAGATACGCAGTATTTT.

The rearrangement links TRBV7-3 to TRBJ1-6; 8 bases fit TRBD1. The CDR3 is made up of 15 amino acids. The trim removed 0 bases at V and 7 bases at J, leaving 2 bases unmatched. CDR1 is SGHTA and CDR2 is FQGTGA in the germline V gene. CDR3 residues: CASSLTGQGNSPLHF. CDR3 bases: TGTGCCAGCAGCTTAACTGGACAGGGAAATTCACCCCTCCACTTT.

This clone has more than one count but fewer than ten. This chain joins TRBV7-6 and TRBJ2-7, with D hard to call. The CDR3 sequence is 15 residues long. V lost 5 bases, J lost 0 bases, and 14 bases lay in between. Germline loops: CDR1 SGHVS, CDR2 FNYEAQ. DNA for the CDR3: TGTGCCAGCAGCGCGTTCGCTAGGAGCTCCTACGAGCAGTACTTC. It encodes CASSAFARSSYEQYF.

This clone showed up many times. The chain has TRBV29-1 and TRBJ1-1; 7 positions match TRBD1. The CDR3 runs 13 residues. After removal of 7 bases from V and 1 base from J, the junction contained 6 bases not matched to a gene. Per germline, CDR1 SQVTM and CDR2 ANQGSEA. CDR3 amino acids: CSGHRGGNTEAFF. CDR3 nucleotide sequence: TGCAGCGGCCACAGGGGTGGGAACACTGAAGCTTTCTTT.

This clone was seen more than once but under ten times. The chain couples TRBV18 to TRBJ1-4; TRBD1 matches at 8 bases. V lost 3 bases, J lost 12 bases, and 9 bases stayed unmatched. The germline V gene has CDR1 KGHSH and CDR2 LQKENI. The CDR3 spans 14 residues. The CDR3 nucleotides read TGTGCCAGCTCACCCGGGACAGGCTGGGGTGAACTGTTTTTT. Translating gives CASSPGTGWGELFF.

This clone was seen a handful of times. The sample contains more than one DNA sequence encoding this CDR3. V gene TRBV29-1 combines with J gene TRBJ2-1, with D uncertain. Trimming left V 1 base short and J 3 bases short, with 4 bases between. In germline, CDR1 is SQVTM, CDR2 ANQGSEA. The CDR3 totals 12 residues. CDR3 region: CSVEGGYNEQFF. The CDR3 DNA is TGCAGCGTTGAAGGGGGCTACAATGAGCAGTTCTTC.

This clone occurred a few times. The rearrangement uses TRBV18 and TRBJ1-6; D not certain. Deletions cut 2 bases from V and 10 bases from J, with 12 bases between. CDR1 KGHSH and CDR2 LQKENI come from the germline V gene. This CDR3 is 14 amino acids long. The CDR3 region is CASSPSQEKSPLHF. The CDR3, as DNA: TGTGCCAGCTCACCATCTCAGGAGAAATCACCCCTCCACTTT.

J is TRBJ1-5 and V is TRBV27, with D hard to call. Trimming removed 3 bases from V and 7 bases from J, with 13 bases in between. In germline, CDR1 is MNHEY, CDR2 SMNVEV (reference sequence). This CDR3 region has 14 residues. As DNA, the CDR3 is TGTGCCAGCAGTTTTGTGGTGGGTGGGCAGCCCCAGCATTTT. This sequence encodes CASSFVVGGQPQHF.